This TCR beta chain was captured in a study of T cells expressing NK-cell markers. Study-wide background: Beta-chain profiling covered CD3+CD56+NKG2C+, CD3+CD56+NKG2C- and CD3+CD56-NKG2C+ sorted subsets.

5'RACE template switching with UMIs produced the TCR beta cDNA. TCRdb reprocessed the 5' RACE reads; each CDR3 protein has one entry and no DNA is given. The listing records about 160,000 distinct CDR3 sequences. The CDR3 spans 15 residues. In germline, CDR1 is SGHTA, CDR2 FQGNSA. On this clonotype itself: Its antigen is not identified.

The study's findings and limits: NKG2C+ dominant clonotype frequencies in five or six donors were roughly 1.0-7.0% of CD8+ T cells. Whether the expanded NKG2C+ T cell clones recognized HCMV remained unclear.

Sequenced input: blood T cells: a sorted CD56 or NKG2C T cell subset, CD4+ or CD8+ T cells, or bulk PBMC T cells (not recorded which). The origin of this receptor is a woman between 18 and 70 years old in good health. The chain uses TRBV7-2 and TRBJ2-6; the D gene TCRdb calls, TRBD1, cannot be checked with no DNA. The CDR3 reads CASSLESRDRAVLTF.